One and the same sample provided the 4 T cell receptor beta chains below, sequenced in a study of T cells in Graves' hyperthyroidism and ophthalmopathy (dated by TCRdb to the late 2010s). Libraries were made using multiplex PCR. These reads were obtained on an Illumina HiSeq 2000. The TCR beta CDR3 regions were amplified from the RNA transcripts. The TCR CDR3 was subjected to a first round of RT-PCR using the HTBI primer set and the Qiagen OneStep RT-PCR kit. The public reads were quality trimmed at Q25 with fastp and then assembled into clones with MiXCR by TCRdb, keeping productive beta chains. All rows with the same CDR3 protein become a single entry with the most common DNA and genes. The sample records approximately 400,000 distinct CDR3 sequences, around 25% of which are singletons. 70% to 75% of the sample is held by the ten biggest clonotypes. Sequencing was done on a sample of blood. Receptors originate from a man aged 50 or older with Graves' hyperthyroidism.

The V gene is TRBV28, the J gene TRBJ1-5; D is possibly TRBD1 (5 bases). V lost 7 bases, J lost 10 bases, and 17 bases lay in between. The germline CDR1 and CDR2 sequences are MDHEN and SYDVKM. CDR3 size: 13 residues. The CDR3 DNA follows: TGTGCCAGCAACAAAGAGGACAATCGTCCCCAGCATTTT. It translates to CASNKEDNRPQHF. The whole variable domain, remainder taken from reference TRBV28 and TRBJ1-5, is DVKVTQSSRYLVKRTGEKVFLECVQDMDHENMFWYRQDPGLGLRLIYFSYDVKMKEKGDIPEGYSVSREKKERFSLILESASTNQTSMYLCASNKEDNRPQHFGDGTRLSIL.

The chain combines TRBV30 with TRBJ2-7; 10 nucleotides line up with TRBD1. The germline gives CDR1 GTSNPN, CDR2 SVGIG (reference sequence). The CDR3 is made up of 15 amino acids. J lost 3 bases, V lost 1 base, and 6 bases had no gene match. CDR3 bases: TGTGCCTGGAGTGAGGCGGGGACAGGGGACTACGAGCAGTACTTC. It codes for CAWSEAGTGDYEQYF.

This rearrangement joins TRBV30 to TRBJ2-3; possibly TRBD1 for D (6 bases). Per germline, CDR1 GTSNPN and CDR2 SVGIG (reference sequence). V was clipped by 2 bases and J by 2 bases, with 14 bases between them. The length of the CDR3 is 15 residues. The DNA for the CDR3 is TGTGCCTGGAGTAGTCAGGGGATCTTCACAGATACGCAGTATTTT. Amino acids: CAWSSQGIFTDTQYF.

The chain joins TRBV6-1 to TRBJ2-7, with a possible D match to TRBD1 (6 bases). V was pared by 3 bases and J by 7 bases, with 13 bases between. Germline V CDR1 and CDR2: MNHNS, SASEGT. The CDR3 is made up of 13 amino acids. The CDR3 spells CASSEGHPREQYF. CDR3 nucleotides: TGTGCCAGCAGTGAGGGACACCCCAGGGAGCAGTACTTC.